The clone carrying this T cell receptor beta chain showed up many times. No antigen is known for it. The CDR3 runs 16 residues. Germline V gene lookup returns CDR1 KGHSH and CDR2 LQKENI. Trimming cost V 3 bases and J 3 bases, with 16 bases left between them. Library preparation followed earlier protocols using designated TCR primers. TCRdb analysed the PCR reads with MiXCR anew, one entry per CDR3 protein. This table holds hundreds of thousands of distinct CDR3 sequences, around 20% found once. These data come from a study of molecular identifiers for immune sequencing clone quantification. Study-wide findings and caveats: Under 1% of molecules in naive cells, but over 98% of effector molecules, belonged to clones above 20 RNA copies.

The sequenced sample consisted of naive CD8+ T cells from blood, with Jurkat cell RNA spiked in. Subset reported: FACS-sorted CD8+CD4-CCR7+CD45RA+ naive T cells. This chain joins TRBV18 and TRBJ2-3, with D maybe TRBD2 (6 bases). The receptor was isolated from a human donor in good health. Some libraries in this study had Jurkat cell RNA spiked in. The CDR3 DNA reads TGTGCCAGCTCACCCCGTCGGGAGTCGAGGACAGATACGCAGTATTTT. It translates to CASSPRRESRTDTQYF.